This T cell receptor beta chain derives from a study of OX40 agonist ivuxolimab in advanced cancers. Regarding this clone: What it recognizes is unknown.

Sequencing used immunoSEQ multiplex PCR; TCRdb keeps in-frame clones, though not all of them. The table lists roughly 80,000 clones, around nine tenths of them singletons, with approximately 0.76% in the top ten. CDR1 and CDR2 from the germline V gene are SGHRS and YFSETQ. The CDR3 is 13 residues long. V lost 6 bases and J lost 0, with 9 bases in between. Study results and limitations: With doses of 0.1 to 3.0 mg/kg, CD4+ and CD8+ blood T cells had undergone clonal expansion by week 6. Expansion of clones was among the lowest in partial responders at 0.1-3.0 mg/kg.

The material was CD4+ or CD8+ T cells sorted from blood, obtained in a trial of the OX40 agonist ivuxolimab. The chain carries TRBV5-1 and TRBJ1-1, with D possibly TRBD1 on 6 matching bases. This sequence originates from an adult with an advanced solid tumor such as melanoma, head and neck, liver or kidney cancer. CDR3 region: CASKWDMNTEAFF. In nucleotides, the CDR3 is TGCGCCAGCAAATGGGACATGAACACTGAAGCTTTCTTT.